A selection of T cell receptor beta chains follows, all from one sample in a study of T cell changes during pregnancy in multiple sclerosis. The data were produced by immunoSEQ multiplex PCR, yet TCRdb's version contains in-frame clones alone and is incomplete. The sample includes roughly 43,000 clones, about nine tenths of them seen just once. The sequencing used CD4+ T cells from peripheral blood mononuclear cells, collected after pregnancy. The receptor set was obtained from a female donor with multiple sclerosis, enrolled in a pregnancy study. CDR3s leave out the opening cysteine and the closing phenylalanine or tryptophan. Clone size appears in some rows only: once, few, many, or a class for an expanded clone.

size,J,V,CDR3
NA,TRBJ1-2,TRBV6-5,ASSSLDRAFT
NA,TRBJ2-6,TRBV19,ASSQGAGANVLT
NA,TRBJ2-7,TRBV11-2,ASSWTGTRFNEQY
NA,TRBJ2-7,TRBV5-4,ASSEPLGREQY
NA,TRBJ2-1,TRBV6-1,ASSTDRQGQF
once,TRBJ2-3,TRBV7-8,ASSLPAGTDTQY
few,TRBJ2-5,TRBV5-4,ASSLVTGAGETQY
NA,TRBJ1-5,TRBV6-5,ASSWTGNQPQH
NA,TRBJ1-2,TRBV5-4,ASSLGQGDGYT
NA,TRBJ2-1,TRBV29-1,SVGQDYNEQF
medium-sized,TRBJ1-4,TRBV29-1,SVEYPPGQGTEKLF
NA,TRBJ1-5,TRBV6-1,ASSDGGRQPQH
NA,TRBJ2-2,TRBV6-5,ASTFGVTGELF
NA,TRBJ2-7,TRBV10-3,AISGFSGNSTRSSYEQY
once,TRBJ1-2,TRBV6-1,ASSAGDRNGYT
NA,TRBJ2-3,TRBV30,AWSRDSGNTDTQY
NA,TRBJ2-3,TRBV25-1,ASSTWTADTQY
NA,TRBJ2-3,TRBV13,ASSLRLAGVTDTQY
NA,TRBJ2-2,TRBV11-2,ASRSRQHQTGELF
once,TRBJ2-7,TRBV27,ASSLGGSKQY
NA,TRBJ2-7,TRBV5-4,ASSLRGLAGDYEQY
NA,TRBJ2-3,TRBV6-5,ASSFSGEYTQY
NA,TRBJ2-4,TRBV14,ASSQHRGFSKNIQY
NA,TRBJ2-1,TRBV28,ASSPSGGSQYEQF
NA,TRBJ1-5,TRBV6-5,ASSFSQGAEQPQH
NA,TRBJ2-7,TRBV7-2,ASSPREGSYEQY
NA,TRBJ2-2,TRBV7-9,ASSSSTGELF
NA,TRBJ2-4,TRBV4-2,ASSQDHPSSGTTQY
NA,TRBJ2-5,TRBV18,ASSPEVYQETQY
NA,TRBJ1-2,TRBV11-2,ASSSGTGVGYT
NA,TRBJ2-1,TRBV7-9,ASSLESALEQF
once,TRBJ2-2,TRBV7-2,ASSRAANTGELF
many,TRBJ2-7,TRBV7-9,ASSLTGPPYEQY
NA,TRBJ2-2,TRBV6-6,ASSYLGQPTGELF
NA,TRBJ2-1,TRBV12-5,ASGPNNLRSSYNEQF
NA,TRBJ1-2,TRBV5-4,ASSPRTGDYGYT
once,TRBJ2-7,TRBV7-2,ASSLAAGGIGYEQY
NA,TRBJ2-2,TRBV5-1,ASRQGLNTGELF
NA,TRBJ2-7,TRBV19,ASSMQGTYEQY
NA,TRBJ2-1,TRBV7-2,ASIRLAGGNNEQF
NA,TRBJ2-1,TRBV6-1,ASRSGTGHNNEQF
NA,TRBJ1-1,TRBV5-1,ASSPGQGNTEAF
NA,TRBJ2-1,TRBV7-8,ASSLFEGVVEQF
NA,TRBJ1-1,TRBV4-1,ASSAGQSNTEAF
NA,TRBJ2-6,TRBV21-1,ASSKVSGQGFPSGANVLT
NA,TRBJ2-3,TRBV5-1,ASSLLQEDTQY
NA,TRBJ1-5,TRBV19,ASSQGQKNNQPQH
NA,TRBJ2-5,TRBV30,AWSDQGTETQY
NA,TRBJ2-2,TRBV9,ASSGPGLPNTGELF
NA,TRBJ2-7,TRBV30,AWTRSGVSYEQY
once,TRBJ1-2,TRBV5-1,ASSLGQGGYT
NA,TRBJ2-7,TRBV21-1,ATRPADYTSYEQY
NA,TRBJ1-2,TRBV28,ASRDGQGNYGYT
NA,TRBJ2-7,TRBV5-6,ASSSGLLYEQY